A selection of T cell receptor beta chains follows, all from one sample in a study of blood T cell repertoires in COVID-19. Here immunoSEQ multiplex PCR was the method, and the copy in TCRdb shows in-frame clones only, minus some. The repertoire includes 250,000 to 300,000 clones, over 85% of them detected once, and 1.9% sits in the top ten. Sequences were obtained from PBMCs or T cells enriched from blood (not recorded which). These receptors were obtained from a woman aged 60-75 years who had recovered from COVID-19. Each CDR3 is given with its conserved first and last residue. D genes are given only for firm matches. Only some rows state a clone size, as once, few, many or a class for expanded clones.

J,size,V,D,DNA,CDR3
TRBJ2-3,.,TRBV2,.,TGTGCCAGCAGCTACGGGAACCGCAAAGATACGCAGTATTTT,CASSYGNRKDTQYF
TRBJ1-6,.,TRBV7-9,TRBD1,TGTGCCAGCAGCTCCTTCGACAGGGAATCTTCACCCCTCCACTTT,CASSSFDRESSPLHF
TRBJ2-5,.,TRBV11-2,TRBD2,TGTGCCAGCAGCTTAGGGCAGCGGGGGGGCCATGAGACCCAGTACTTC,CASSLGQRGGHETQYF
TRBJ1-2,.,TRBV9,.,TGTGCCAGCAGCGTTGGGTTCGGGGCTAACTATGGCTACACCTTC,CASSVGFGANYGYTF
TRBJ1-5,.,TRBV30,.,TGTGCCTGGAGTGTGTCGGGGATAGAGCCCCAGCATTTT,CAWSVSGIEPQHF
TRBJ1-6,.,TRBV28,.,TGTGCCACCTTGGTGGAAGAGGGTAATTCACCCCTCCACTTT,CATLVEEGNSPLHF
TRBJ2-1,.,TRBV2,.,TGTGCCAGCAGTGAACAGTTAGAGTCAGGTATAGAGCAGTTCTTC,CASSEQLESGIEQFF
TRBJ2-4,.,TRBV2,.,TGTGCCAGCAGTCCATTCAGGGCCGGGAACATTCAGTACTTC,CASSPFRAGNIQYF
TRBJ2-1,.,TRBV12-3/TRBV12-4,.,TGTGCCAGCAGTTTGGGTAGACGGGAGGAGCAGTTCTTC,CASSLGRREEQFF
TRBJ1-4,.,TRBV5-1,.,TGCGCCAGCAGCCCCGGGGGGAAGAATGAAAAACTGTTTTTT,CASSPGGKNEKLFF
TRBJ2-7,few,TRBV11-3,.,TGTGCCAGCAGCCCTGGGACACCGACCTACGAGCAGTACTTC,CASSPGTPTYEQYF
TRBJ2-7,.,TRBV5-5,.,TGTGCCAGCAGCTTGGGCGGGCTCCCCTACGAGCAGTACTTC,CASSLGGLPYEQYF
TRBJ2-3,.,TRBV12-3/TRBV12-4,.,TGTGCCAGCACCTCTAGCGCGGCAGATACGCAGTATTTT,CASTSSAADTQYF
TRBJ1-1,.,TRBV5-1,.,TGCGCCAGCAGCTTCTTCCATCGTCAGGGCCGCAGAAACACTGAAGCTTTCTTT,CASSFFHRQGRRNTEAFF
TRBJ1-1,.,TRBV25-1,TRBD1,TGTGCCAGCAGTTGGGACAGCATGAACACTGAAGCTTTCTTT,CASSWDSMNTEAFF
TRBJ1-2,.,TRBV5-6,.,TGTGCCAGCAGCTTGGCCGACAGCCCGTGGGGCTACACCTTC,CASSLADSPWGYTF
TRBJ1-4,.,TRBV5-5,TRBD1,TGTGCCAGCAGCAGGGACAGGAATGAAAAACTGTTTTTT,CASSRDRNEKLFF
TRBJ2-1,.,TRBV27,.,TGTGCCATTCGGACTCTCCCCAATGAGCAGTTCTTC,CAIRTLPNEQFF
TRBJ1-2,.,TRBV19,TRBD1,TGTGCCAGTAGTATAAGGGACAGGGACGGCTACACCTTC,CASSIRDRDGYTF
TRBJ1-3,once,TRBV2,TRBD1,TGTGCCAGCAGTCAAACAGGGGGTTACTCTGGAAACACCATATATTTT,CASSQTGGYSGNTIYF
TRBJ1-2,.,TRBV20-1,.,TGCAGTGCTAGTCCCTCGCACTCCTATGGCTACACCTTC,CSASPSHSYGYTF
TRBJ2-7,.,TRBV28,TRBD2,TGTGCCAGCACTAGCGGGGTAGACGAGCAGTACTTC,CASTSGVDEQYF
TRBJ1-2,.,TRBV21-1,.,TGTGCCAGCAGCGGACAGCGAAACTATGGCTACACCTTC,CASSGQRNYGYTF
TRBJ2-7,.,TRBV4-2,.,TGTGCCAGCAGCCAAGATTATGCCTACGAGCAGTACTTC,CASSQDYAYEQYF
TRBJ2-1,.,TRBV7-3,.,TGTGCCAGCAGCTCTCTTCCGAATGAGCAGTTCTTC,CASSSLPNEQFF
TRBJ1-2,once,TRBV27,.,TGTGCCAGCAGACACAAACCAGATATTAACTATGGCTACACCTTC,CASRHKPDINYGYTF
TRBJ1-1,.,TRBV11-3,.,TGTGCCAGCAGCCAAGAGACGGGTACTGAAGCTTTCTTT,CASSQETGTEAFF